The sequence of this TCR beta chain was determined in a study of blood T cell repertoires in COVID-19. Study overall: There were acute and convalescent COVID-19 samples, and they came from the United States, Italy and Spain. PBMCs, B-cell-depleted T cells, or T cells were the source of the cDNA or gDNA that made up the material.

Authors' processing steps: Amplification with reference gene primers provided the estimates of nucleated cell counts. Assay used: immunoSEQ multiplex PCR; TCRdb lists only in-frame clones, some missing. D and trimming come from the DNA, and the V and J calls and clone size come from that table. Seen here are 200,000 or so clones, about 88% observed once, and the top ten hold 2.1%. The CDR3 spans 14 residues. Trimming cost V 2 bases and J 7 bases; bases outside gene matches: 4. Germline V gives CDR1 SGHRS, CDR2 YFSETQ. This chain joins TRBV5-1 and TRBJ2-1; 9 nucleotides align to TRBD1. Material for sequencing was peripheral blood. The sequence derives from a man in his 70s with active or convalescent COVID-19. The CDR3: CASSLRTGVNEQFF. As DNA, the CDR3 is TGCGCCAGCAGCTTACGGACAGGGGTGAATGAGCAGTTCTTC. Variable domain in full (rest from reference TRBV5-1 and TRBJ2-1): KAGVTQTPRYLIKTRGQQVTLSCSPISGHRSVSWYQQTPGQGLQFLFEYFSETQRNKGNFPGRFSGRQFSNSRSEMNVSTLELGDSALYLCASSLRTGVNEQFFGPGTRLTVL.